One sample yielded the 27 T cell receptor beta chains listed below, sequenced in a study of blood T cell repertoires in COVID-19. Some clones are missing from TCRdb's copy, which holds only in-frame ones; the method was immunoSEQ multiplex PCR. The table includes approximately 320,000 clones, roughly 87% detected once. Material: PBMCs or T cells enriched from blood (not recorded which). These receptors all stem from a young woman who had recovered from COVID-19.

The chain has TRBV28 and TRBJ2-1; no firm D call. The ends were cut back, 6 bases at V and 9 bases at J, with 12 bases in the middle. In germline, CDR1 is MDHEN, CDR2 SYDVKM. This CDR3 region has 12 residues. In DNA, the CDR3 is TGTGCCAGCAGCACCCTCCGGAGTGAGCAGTTCTTC. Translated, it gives CASSTLRSEQFF.

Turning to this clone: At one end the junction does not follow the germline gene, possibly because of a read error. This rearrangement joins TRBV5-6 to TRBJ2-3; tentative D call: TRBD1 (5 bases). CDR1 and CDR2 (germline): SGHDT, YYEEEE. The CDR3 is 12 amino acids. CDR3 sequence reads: CASSFRRTKKNF. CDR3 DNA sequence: TGTGCCAGCAGTTTCAGACGGACAAAGAAGAATTTT.

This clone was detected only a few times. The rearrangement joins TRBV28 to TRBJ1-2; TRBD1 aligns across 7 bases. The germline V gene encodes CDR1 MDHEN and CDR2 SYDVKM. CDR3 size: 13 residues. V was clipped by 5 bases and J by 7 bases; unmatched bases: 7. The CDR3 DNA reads TGTGCCAGCAGTCCAGGGGGACGGGGTGGCTACACCTTC. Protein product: CASSPGGRGGYTF.

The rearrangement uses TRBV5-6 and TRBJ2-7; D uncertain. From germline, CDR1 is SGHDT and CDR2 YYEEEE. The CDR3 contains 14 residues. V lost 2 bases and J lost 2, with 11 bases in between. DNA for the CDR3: TGTGCCAGCAGCTTCTCCCCAGATACCTACGAGCAGTACTTC. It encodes CASSFSPDTYEQYF. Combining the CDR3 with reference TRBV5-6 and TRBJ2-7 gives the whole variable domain DAGVTQSPTHLIKTRGQQVTLRCSPKSGHDTVSWYQQALGQGPQFIFQYYEEEERQRGNFPDRFSGHQFPNYSSELNVNALLLGDSALYLCASSFSPDTYEQYFGPGTRLTVT.

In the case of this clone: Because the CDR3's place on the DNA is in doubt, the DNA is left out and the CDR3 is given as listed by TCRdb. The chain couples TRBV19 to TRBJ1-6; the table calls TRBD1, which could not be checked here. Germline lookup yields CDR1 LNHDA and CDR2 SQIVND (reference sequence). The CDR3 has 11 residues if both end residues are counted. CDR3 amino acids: CASRFGTGSYF.

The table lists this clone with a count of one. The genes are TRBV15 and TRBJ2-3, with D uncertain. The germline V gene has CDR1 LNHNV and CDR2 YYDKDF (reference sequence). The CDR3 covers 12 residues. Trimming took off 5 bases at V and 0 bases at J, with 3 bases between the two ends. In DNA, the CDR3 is TGTGCCACCAGCGCGAGCACAGATACGCAGTATTTT. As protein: CATSASTDTQYF. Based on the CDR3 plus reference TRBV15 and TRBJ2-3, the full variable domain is DAMVIQNPRYQVTQFGKPVTLSCSQTLNHNVMYWYQQKSSQAPKLLFHYYDKDFNNEADTPDNFQSRRPNTSFCFLDIRSPGLGDTAMYLCATSASTDTQYFGPGTRLTVL.

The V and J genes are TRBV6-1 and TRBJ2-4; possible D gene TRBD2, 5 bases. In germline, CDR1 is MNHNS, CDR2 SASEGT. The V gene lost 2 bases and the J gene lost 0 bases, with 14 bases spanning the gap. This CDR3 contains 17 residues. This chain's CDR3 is CASSEFLVGAAKNIQYF. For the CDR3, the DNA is TGTGCCAGCAGTGAATTTCTGGTGGGAGCAGCCAAAAACATTCAGTACTTC.

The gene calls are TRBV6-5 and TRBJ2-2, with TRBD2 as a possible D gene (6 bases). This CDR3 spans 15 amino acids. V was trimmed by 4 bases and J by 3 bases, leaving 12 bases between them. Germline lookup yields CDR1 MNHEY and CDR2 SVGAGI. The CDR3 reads CASSSVEGYTGELFF. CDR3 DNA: TGTGCCAGCAGTTCCGTGGAGGGATACACCGGGGAGCTGTTTTTT.

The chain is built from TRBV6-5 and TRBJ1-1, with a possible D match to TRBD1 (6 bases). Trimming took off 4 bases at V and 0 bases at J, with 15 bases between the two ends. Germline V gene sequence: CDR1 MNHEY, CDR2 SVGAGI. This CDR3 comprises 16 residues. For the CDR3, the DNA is TGTGCCAGCAGTTTGATGGGGGGGCATTTGAACACTGAAGCTTTCTTT. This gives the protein CASSLMGGHLNTEAFF.

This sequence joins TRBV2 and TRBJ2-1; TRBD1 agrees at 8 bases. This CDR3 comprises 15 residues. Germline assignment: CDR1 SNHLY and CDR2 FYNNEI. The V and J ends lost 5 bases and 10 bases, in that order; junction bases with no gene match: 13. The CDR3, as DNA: TGTGCCAGCAGTACTCAGGGGGCGCTTTCTGGAGAGCAGTTCTTC. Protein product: CASSTQGALSGEQFF.

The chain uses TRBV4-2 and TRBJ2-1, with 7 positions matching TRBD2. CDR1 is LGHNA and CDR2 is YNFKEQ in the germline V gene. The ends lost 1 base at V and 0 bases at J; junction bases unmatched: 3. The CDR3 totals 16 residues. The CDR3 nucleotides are TGTGCCAGCAGCCAAGGGGAGGGGAGCTCCTACAATGAGCAGTTCTTC. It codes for CASSQGEGSSYNEQFF.

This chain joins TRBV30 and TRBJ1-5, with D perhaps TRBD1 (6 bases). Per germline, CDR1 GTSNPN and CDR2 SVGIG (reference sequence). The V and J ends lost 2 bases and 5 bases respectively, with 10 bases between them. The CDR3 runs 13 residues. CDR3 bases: TGTGCCTGGAGTAGGCAGGGGCATCAGCCCCAGCATTTT. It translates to CAWSRQGHQPQHF. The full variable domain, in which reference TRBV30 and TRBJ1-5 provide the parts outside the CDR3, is SQTIHQWPATLVQPVGSPLSLECTVEGTSNPNLYWYRQAAGRGLQLLFYSVGIGQISSEVPQNLSASRPQDRQFILSSKKLLLSDSGFYLCAWSRQGHQPQHFGDGTRLSIL.

CDR3 nucleotides: TGTGCCAGCAGTTTAGCGGGGGGGACAGATACGCAGTATTTT. The encoded protein is CASSLAGGTDTQYF. The chain combines TRBV27 with TRBJ2-3; 9 bases fit TRBD2. Trimming removed 2 bases from V and 3 bases from J; junction bases left unmatched: 0. CDR1 and CDR2 from the germline V gene are MNHEY and SMNVEV (reference sequence). The CDR3 extends over 14 amino acids.

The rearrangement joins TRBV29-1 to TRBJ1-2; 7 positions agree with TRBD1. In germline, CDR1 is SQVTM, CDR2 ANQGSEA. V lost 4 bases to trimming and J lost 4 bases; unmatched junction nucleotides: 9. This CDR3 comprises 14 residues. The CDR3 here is CSVAKGAPGYGYTF. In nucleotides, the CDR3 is TGCAGCGTTGCAAAGGGGGCGCCGGGCTATGGCTACACCTTC.

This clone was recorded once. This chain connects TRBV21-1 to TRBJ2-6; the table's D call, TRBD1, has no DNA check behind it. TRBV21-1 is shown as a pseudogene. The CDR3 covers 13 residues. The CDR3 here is CASSGRQGGLLTF. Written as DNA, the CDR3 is TGTGCCAGCAGCGGGCGGCAGGGGGGCCTTCTGACTTTC.

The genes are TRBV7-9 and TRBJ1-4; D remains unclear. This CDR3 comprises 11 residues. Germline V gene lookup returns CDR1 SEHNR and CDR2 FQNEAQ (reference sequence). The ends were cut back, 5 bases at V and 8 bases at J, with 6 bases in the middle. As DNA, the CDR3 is TGTGCCAGCAGCCCCGGGGAAAAACTGTTTTTT. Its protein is CASSPGEKLFF.

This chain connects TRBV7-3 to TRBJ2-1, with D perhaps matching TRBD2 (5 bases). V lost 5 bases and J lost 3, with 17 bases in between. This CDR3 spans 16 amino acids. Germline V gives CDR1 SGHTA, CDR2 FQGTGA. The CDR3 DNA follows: TGTGCCAGCAGCCCATTCCGGGGAACTCTCTACAATGAGCAGTTCTTC. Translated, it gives CASSPFRGTLYNEQFF.

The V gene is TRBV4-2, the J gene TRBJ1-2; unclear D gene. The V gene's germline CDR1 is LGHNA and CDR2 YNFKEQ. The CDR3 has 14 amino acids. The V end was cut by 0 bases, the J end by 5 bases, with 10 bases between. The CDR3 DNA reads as TGTGCCAGCAGCCAAGAGGCACAGCTATATGGCTACACCTTC. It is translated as CASSQEAQLYGYTF.

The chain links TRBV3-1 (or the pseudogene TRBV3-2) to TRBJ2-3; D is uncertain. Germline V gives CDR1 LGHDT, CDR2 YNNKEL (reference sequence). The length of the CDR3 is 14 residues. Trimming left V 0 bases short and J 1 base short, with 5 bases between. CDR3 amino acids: CASSQDPGTDTQYF. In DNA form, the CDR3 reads TGTGCCAGCAGCCAAGACCCAGGCACAGATACGCAGTATTTT.

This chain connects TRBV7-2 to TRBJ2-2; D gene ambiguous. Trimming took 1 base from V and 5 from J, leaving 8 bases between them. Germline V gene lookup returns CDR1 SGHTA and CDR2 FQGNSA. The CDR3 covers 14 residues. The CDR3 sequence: CASSLGPPTGELFF. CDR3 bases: TGTGCCAGCAGCTTAGGGCCCCCAACCGGGGAGCTGTTTTTT.

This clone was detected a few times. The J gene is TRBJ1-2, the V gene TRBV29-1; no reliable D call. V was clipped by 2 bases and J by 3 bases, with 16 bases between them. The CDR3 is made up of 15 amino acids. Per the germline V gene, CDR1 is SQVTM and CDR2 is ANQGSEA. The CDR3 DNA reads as TGCAGCGTTGAACTGTCTCCTGTCGCGGACTATGGCTACACCTTC. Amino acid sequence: CSVELSPVADYGYTF.

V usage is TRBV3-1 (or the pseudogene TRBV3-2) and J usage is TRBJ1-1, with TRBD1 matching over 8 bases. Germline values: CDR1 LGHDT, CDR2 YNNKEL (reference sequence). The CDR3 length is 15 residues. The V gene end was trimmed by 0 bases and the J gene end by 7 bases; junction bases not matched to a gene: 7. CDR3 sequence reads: CASSQEATGVNEAFF. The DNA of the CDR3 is TGTGCCAGCAGCCAAGAAGCGACAGGGGTTAATGAAGCTTTCTTT.

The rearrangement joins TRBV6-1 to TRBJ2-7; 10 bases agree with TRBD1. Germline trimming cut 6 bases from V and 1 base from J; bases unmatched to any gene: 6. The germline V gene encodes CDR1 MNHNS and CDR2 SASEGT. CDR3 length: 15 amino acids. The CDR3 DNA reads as TGTGCCAGCAGCCGACCGGGACAGGGGTCCTACGAGCAGTACTTC. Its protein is CASSRPGQGSYEQYF.

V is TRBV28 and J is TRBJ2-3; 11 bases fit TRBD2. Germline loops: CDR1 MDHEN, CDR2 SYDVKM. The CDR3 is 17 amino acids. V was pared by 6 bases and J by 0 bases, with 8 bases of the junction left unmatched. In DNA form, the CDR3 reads TGTGCCAGCAGGTTTGGGACTAGCGGATTTAGCACAGATACGCAGTATTTT. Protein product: CASRFGTSGFSTDTQYF.

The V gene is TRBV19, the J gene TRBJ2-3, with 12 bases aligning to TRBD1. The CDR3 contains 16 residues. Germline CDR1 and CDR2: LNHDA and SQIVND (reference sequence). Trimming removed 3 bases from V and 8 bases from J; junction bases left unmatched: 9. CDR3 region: CASSIAGTGGTVTQYF. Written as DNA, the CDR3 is TGTGCCAGTAGTATCGCCGGGACAGGGGGCACCGTTACGCAGTATTTT. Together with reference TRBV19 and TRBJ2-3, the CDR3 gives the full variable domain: DGGITQSPKYLFRKEGQNVTLSCEQNLNHDAMYWYRQDPGQGLRLIYYSQIVNDFQKGDIAEGYSVSREKKESFPLTVTSAQKNPTAFYLCASSIAGTGGTVTQYFGPGTRLTVL.

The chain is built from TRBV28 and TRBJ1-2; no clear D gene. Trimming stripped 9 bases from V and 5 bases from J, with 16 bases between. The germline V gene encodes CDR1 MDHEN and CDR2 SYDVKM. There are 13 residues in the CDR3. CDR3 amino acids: CASRQDAEYGYTF. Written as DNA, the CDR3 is TGTGCCAGTCGACAAGACGCAGAGTATGGCTACACCTTC.

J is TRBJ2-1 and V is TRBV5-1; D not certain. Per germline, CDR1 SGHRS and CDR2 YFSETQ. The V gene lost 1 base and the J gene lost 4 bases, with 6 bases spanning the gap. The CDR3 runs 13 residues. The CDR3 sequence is CASSLMEYNEQFF. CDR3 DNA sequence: TGCGCCAGCAGCTTGATGGAGTACAATGAGCAGTTCTTC.